One sample yielded the 10 T cell receptor beta chains listed below, sequenced in a study of vaccination effects on CD4 cells after COVID-19. Here immunoSEQ multiplex PCR was the method, and the copy in TCRdb shows in-frame clones only, minus some. The sample yields roughly 70,000 clones, under 85% seen once. These receptors lack a known antigen. Viral peptide pool expansion of antigen-specific CD4+ T cells preceded sequencing in the ViraFEST assay. Subsequent to 10 days of culture, CD4+ T cells were isolated. Confirmation by PCR established that the person had SARS-CoV-2 infection between March and December 2020. Material: CD4+ T cells from PBMCs cultured with HIV peptides, obtained before COVID-19 vaccination. Subset denoted: HIV-1 Nef peptide pool negative control/reference culture. The receptors shown here come from a human donor who had a prior SARS-CoV-2 infection.

This rearrangement joins TRBV7-6 to TRBJ1-3; D possibly corresponds to TRBD1 (5 bases). V was shortened by 0 bases and J by 2 bases, with 14 bases between the two germline ends. Germline V gives CDR1 SGHVS, CDR2 FNYEAQ. The CDR3 totals 17 residues. The CDR3 region has the DNA TGTGCCAGCAGCTTAGCGTACAGGCGGTCGACTGGAAACACCATATATTTT. It yields the protein CASSLAYRRSTGNTIYF.

The rearrangement links TRBV6-6 to TRBJ2-7; 11 positions agree with TRBD2. V lost 5 bases to trimming and J lost 7 bases; unmatched junction nucleotides: 10. Germline V gives CDR1 MNHNY, CDR2 SVGAGI (reference sequence). CDR3 length: 15 residues. The CDR3 bases are TGTGCCAGCAGTATTCTAGCGGGGGGCTCGGGAGAGCAGTACTTC. It translates to CASSILAGGSGEQYF.

The chain uses TRBV11-3 and TRBJ2-5, with D unresolved. CDR3 length equals 12 residues. Trimming shortened V by 0 bases and J by 6 bases, and 5 bases separated the two germline ends. The germline gives CDR1 SGHNT, CDR2 YENEEA. CDR3 DNA: TGTGCCAGCAGCTTAGATGTGCAGACCCAGTACTTC. This translates into CASSLDVQTQYF. Combining the CDR3 with reference TRBV11-3 and TRBJ2-5 gives the whole variable domain EAGVVQSPRYKIIEKKQPVAFWCNPISGHNTLYWYLQNLGQGPELLIRYENEEAVDDSQLPKDRFSAERLKGVDSTLKIQPAELGDSAVYLCASSLDVQTQYFGPGTRLLVL.

The sample holds a few counts of this clone. The J gene is TRBJ2-5, the V gene TRBV25-1, with D unclear. V was clipped by 4 bases and J by 5 bases, with 11 bases between them. Germline assignment: CDR1 MGHDK and CDR2 SYGVNS. CDR3 length: 13 amino acids. CDR3 bases: TGTGCCAGCAGTGTTGGCTCGTTGGAGACCCAGTACTTC. Translated: CASSVGSLETQYF.

This chain uses TRBV5-1 with TRBJ2-2; 8 bases line up with TRBD1. This CDR3 is built from 15 residues. The junction had 9 bases not matched to a gene; V was cut back by 4 bases and J by 7 bases. CDR1 and CDR2 from the germline V gene are SGHRS and YFSETQ. In DNA, the CDR3 is TGCGCCAGCAGCCAGAAGGACAGGGCCGGCGGGGAGCTGTTTTTT. Amino acids: CASSQKDRAGGELFF.

The chain employs TRBV2 and TRBJ2-5; a possible D gene is TRBD1 (6 bases). Trimming took off 6 bases at V and 10 bases at J, with 12 bases between the two ends. Germline CDR1 reads SNHLY; CDR2 reads FYNNEI. This CDR3 region has 11 residues. This CDR3 reads CASSLATGQYF. The CDR3 bases are TGTGCCAGCAGCCTCGCGACAGGCCAGTACTTC.

V and J are TRBV11-1 and TRBJ2-3, with D unclear. With 3 bases removed from V and 2 bases from J, the gap between germline ends came to 12 bases. This CDR3 has 15 residues. Per germline, CDR1 SGHAT and CDR2 FQDESV (reference sequence). The CDR3 reads CASSLGRTYTDTQYF. CDR3 DNA: TGTGCCAGCAGCTTGGGTAGGACCTACACAGATACGCAGTATTTT.

This clone was counted once. CDR3 amino acids: CASSLNRDTQPYEQYF. The CDR3, as DNA: TGCGCCAGCAGCTTGAATCGGGACACCCAGCCCTACGAGCAGTACTTC. The rearrangement uses TRBV5-1 and TRBJ2-7, with a weak D call TRBD1 (6 bases). V gave up 1 base and J gave up 2 bases, with 16 bases separating them. The CDR3 extends over 16 amino acids. Germline V gene data show CDR1 as SGHRS and CDR2 as YFSETQ.

The chain is built from TRBV19 and TRBJ1-3; D ambiguous. Trimming stripped 5 bases from V and 0 bases from J, with 11 bases between. From germline, CDR1 is LNHDA and CDR2 SQIVND (reference sequence). The CDR3 length is 15 residues. In DNA form, the CDR3 reads TGTGCCAGTAGTCGGACGTCTTACTCTGGAAACACCATATATTTT. It is translated as CASSRTSYSGNTIYF.

The chain combines TRBV18 with TRBJ2-5, with 7 bases aligning to TRBD2. The CDR3 sequence is 14 residues long. Germline lookup yields CDR1 KGHSH and CDR2 LQKENI. J gave up 5 bases and V 3 bases, and 6 bases lay outside the gene matches. The CDR3 reads CASSPVGLRETQYF. The CDR3 nucleotides are TGTGCCAGCTCACCGGTGGGACTACGGGAGACCCAGTACTTC.